This TCR beta chain is drawn from a study of cytotoxic CD8 clonotypes in ibrutinib-treated CLL. The intended depth for sequencing was 1 in 200,000 to 1 in 1 million T cells. Profiling relied on immunoSEQ multiplex PCR, and the TCRdb table lists in-frame clones only, not all of them. The repertoire holds hundreds of thousands of clones, around three quarters seen once, with 15% in the top ten. Study-level findings and limits: Public clonotypes proved infrequent, and on treatment they shrank or remained steady. Having risen at ibrutinib response, clonality had fallen back toward baseline by progression.

Germline CDR1 reads SGHTA; CDR2 reads FQGNSA. This CDR3 comprises 15 residues. V was cut by 3 bases and J by 0 bases, with 11 bases left in between. Turning to this clone: Its antigen is not identified.

Source: PBMCs, taken after 24 months of ibrutinib treatment. The chain combines TRBV7-2 with TRBJ1-1; no firm D call. This clonotype was sampled from a human donor with chronic lymphocytic leukemia. CDR3 sequence: CASSFSRVVNTEAFF. CDR3 in DNA: TGTGCCAGCAGCTTTTCCCGGGTGGTGAACACTGAAGCTTTCTTT.